Sequencing of this TCR beta chain was carried out in a study of graft-versus-host responses after intestinal transplantation. On the study more broadly: Recipients obtained multivisceral, liver-intestinal, or isolated intestinal transplants. Anti-thymocyte globulin induction was given to all recipients, followed by tacrolimus and steroids for around three years.

The study, taken as a whole, reports: GvH clones turned up in recipient marrow; some had shown up first in ileum or blood. Peak levels of circulating GvH clones tracked with early post-transplant HvG declines.

Data came from immunoSEQ multiplex PCR; TCRdb stores just in-frame clones and leaves some out. The sample lists about 54,000 clones; 91% were seen once. This CDR3 spans 17 amino acids. The germline V gene encodes CDR1 LNHNV and CDR2 YYDKDF (reference sequence). The V segment lost 3 bases and the J segment 4 bases; nucleotides outside the gene matches: 12. As regards this clone: The antigen remains unidentified.

The V and J genes are TRBV15 and TRBJ2-1, with 7 bases lining up with TRBD2. The clonotype originates from a human patient who received an intestinal transplant, so some T cells may come from the graft donor. Source: PBMCs, taken 650 to 690 days after intestinal transplant. In DNA form, the CDR3 reads TGTGCCACCAGCAGGACCGAGGGGCTAGCGGTTTACAATGAGCAGTTCTTC. Amino acid sequence: CATSRTEGLAVYNEQFF.